Sequencing of this TCR beta chain was carried out in a study of CD8 T cells in ankylosing spondylitis. This clonotype was detected ten times or more. The antigen is not known. The ends lost 2 bases at V and 3 bases at J; junction bases unmatched: 5. CDR3 length: 14 amino acids. Germline loops: CDR1 GTSNPN, CDR2 SVGIG (reference sequence). TCRdb independently ran MiXCR on the 5' RACE reads; one entry per CDR3 protein. There are some 180,000 distinct CDR3 sequences in the sample; 15% to 20% occur only once, and about 4.3% lies in the top ten. Study-level results: Enrichment of disease-linked clones was reportedly significant in matched ankylosing spondylitis synovial fluid. Blood from ankylosing spondylitis patients appeared to carry a characteristic eight-variant TCR beta motif.

The sequencing sample was made of blood, either unsorted or a sorted T cell fraction (not recorded which). The sequence came from a male donor under 30 with ankylosing spondylitis or in good health (not recorded which). The V and J genes are TRBV30 and TRBJ2-3, with TRBD1 matching 7 bases. CDR3 DNA sequence: TGTGCCTGGAGTAGCGGCAGGGGGACAGATACGCAGTATTTT. Its translation is CAWSSGRGTDTQYF.